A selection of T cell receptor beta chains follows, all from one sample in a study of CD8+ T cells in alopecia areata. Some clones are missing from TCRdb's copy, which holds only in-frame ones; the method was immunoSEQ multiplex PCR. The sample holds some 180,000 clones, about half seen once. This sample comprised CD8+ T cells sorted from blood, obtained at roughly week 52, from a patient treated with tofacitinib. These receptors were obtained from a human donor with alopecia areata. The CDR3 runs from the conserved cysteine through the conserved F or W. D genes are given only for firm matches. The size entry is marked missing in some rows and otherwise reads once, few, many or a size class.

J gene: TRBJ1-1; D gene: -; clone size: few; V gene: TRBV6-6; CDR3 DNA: TGTGCCAGCAGCCCCATTTTGGTGAACACTGAAGCTTTCTTT; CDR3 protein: CASSPILVNTEAFF
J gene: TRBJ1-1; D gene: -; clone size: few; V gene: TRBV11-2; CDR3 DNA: TGTGCCAGCAGCTTAGTTGCCGGTAGCACTGAAGCTTTCTTT; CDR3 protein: CASSLVAGSTEAFF
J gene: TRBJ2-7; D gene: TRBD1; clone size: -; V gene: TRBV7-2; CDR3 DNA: TGTGCCAGCAGCCAAACAGGGGGATACTCCTACGAGCAGTACTTC; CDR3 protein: CASSQTGGYSYEQYF
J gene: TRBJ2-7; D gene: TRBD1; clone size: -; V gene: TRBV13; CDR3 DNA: TGTGCCAGCAGCACCCGGGACAGGGTTTACGAGCAGTACTTC; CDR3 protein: CASSTRDRVYEQYF
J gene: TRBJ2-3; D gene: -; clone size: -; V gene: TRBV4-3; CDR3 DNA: TGCGCCAGCAGCCCAGACCCTCTCCGGGCAGATACGCAGTATTTT; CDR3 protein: CASSPDPLRADTQYF
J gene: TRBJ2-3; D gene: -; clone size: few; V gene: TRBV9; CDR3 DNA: TGTGCCAGCAGCGTAGAGGCGGGGGCCCCTAGCACAGATACGCAGTATTTT; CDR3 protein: CASSVEAGAPSTDTQYF
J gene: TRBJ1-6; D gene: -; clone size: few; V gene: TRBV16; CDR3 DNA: TGTGCCAGCAGCCAATCAGCCGTAGCTACCCTTAATTCACCCCTCCACTTT; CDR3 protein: CASSQSAVATLNSPLHF
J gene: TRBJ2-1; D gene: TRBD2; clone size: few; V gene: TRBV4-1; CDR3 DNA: TGCGCCAGCAGGTCGACTAGCGGGGGGGTTCGTAATGAGCAGTTCTTC; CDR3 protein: CASRSTSGGVRNEQFF
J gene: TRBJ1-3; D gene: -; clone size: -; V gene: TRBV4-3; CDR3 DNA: TGCGCCAGCAGCCAAGATGAGGAGGGAGAATCTGGAAACACCATATATTTT; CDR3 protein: CASSQDEEGESGNTIYF
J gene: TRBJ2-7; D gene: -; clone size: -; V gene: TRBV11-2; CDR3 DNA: TGTGCCAGCAGCTTAGATCATGGGTACGAGCAGTACTTC; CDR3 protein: CASSLDHGYEQYF
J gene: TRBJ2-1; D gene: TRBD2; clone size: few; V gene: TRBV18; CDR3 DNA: TGTGCCAGCTCACCGAGTCAAGCGGGGGGGTTGTACAATGAGCAGTTCTTC; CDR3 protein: CASSPSQAGGLYNEQFF
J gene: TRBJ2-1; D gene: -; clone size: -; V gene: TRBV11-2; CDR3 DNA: TGTGCCAGCCACGGGCGGGGCCCCTACAATGAGCAGTTCTTC; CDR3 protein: CASHGRGPYNEQFF
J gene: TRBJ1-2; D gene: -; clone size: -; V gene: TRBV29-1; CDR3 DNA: TGCAGCGTTGGTACCCCGGAGGGCTACACCTTC; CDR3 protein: CSVGTPEGYTF
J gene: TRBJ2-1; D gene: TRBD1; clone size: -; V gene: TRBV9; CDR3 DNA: TGTGCCAGCAGCGTAGCGGGCAGGGGGAATGAGCAGTTCTTC; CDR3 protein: CASSVAGRGNEQFF
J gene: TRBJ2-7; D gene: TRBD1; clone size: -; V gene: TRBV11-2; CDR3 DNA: TGTGCCAGCAGCTTAATGGGCAGGGGGTACGAGCAGTACTTC; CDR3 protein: CASSLMGRGYEQYF
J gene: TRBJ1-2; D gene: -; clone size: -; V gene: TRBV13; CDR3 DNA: TGTGCCAGCAGCTTAGGACCCGGGCAGGTCAATGGCTACACCTTC; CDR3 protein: CASSLGPGQVNGYTF
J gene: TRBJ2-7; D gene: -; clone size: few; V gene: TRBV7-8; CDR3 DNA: TGTGCCAGCAGCTTAATCTCCATCGAGCAGTACTTC; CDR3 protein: CASSLISIEQYF
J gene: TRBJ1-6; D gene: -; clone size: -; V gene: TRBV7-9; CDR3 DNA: TGTGCCAGCAGCTTTGGACAGCAGAATTCACCCCTCCACTTT; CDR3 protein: CASSFGQQNSPLHF